These T cell receptor beta chains were read from a single sample in a study of post-analysis software for immune sequencing data. TCRdb called the PCR reads again in MiXCR, with one record for every CDR3 protein. In the table there are 800,000 to 950,000 distinct CDR3 sequences, about 50% of which are singletons. Material: blood. The receptors come from a girl between 10 and 17 years old with multiple sclerosis. Both conserved end residues are part of each CDR3. D genes are given only for firm matches. Clone size, where shown, is once, few, many, or a class for clones that have expanded.

j_call clone_size d_call v_call cdr3_nt cdr3_aa
TRBJ2-7 . . TRBV30 TGTGCCTGGAGGTTGGTTGGGGCGCCTTCCTACGAGCAGTACTTC CAWRLVGAPSYEQYF
TRBJ2-7 . TRBD1 TRBV5-1 TGCGCCAGCAGGAACATTCCGGGACAGGGGGTTGACGAGCAGTACTTC CASRNIPGQGVDEQYF
TRBJ1-2 few TRBD1 TRBV6-5 TGTGCCAGCAGACTACAGGGGCCGAAATCGGGGGGCTACACCTTC CASRLQGPKSGGYTF
TRBJ2-1 . . TRBV25-1 TGTGCCAGCATCGAGGGGGGGGCACCCAATGATGAGCAGTTCTTC CASIEGGAPNDEQFF
TRBJ2-7 few . TRBV5-1 TGCGCCAGCAGCTTGGTGGGCGCGCAAACCTACGAGCAGTACTTC CASSLVGAQTYEQYF
TRBJ1-2 . . TRBV5-1 TGCGCCAGCAGCTCCGGACAACGAGGCTACACCTTC CASSSGQRGYTF
TRBJ2-7 . TRBD2 TRBV20-1 TGCAGTGCGGACGCCACGGGACTAGCCTTTTACGAGCAGTACTTC CSADATGLAFYEQYF
TRBJ1-1 . . TRBV3-1 TGTGCCAGCAGCCAAGATCGGAGCAATCCTCTCATAGACTGGAACACTGAAGCTTTCTTT CASSQDRSNPLIDWNTEAFF
TRBJ2-7 few TRBD1 TRBV6-5 TGTGCCAGCAGTACCCCGGGACAGATCAACTACGAGCAGTACTTC CASSTPGQINYEQYF
TRBJ2-7 . TRBD2 TRBV6-5 TGTGCCAGCAGTTACCGCCTAGCGGGGAGCAACGAGCAGTACTTC CASSYRLAGSNEQYF
TRBJ2-2 . . TRBV24-1 TGTGCCACCAGTGATGTGCAGAGCAACACCGGGGAGCTGTTTTTT CATSDVQSNTGELFF
TRBJ1-2 . . TRBV28 TGTGCCAGCAGTTCCTCGGGCCACACCTTC CASSSSGHTF
TRBJ1-6 . . TRBV6-6 TGTGCCAGCAGTGGTCAGGGGTTTGGTGCTTCACCCCTCCACTTT CASSGQGFGASPLHF
TRBJ2-7 . . TRBV7-9 TGTGCCAGCAGCTTAGGCGCAGGGATCTGCGAGCAGTACTTC CASSLGAGICEQYF
TRBJ2-1 . TRBD2 TRBV20-1 TGCAGTGCCAGACTAGCGGGGGGAGGTTACAATGAGCAGTTCTTC CSARLAGGGYNEQFF
TRBJ2-7 few TRBD2 TRBV12-3/TRBV12-4 TGTGCCAGCAGTCAGAGCGGGAGATCCTACGAGCAGTACTTC CASSQSGRSYEQYF
TRBJ2-2 . TRBD1 TRBV29-1 TGCAGCGTTCAACCGGACAGGGTTCGGGCCGGGGAGCTGTTTTTT CSVQPDRVRAGELFF
TRBJ2-5 few . TRBV7-3 TGTGCCAGCAGTCGTGACGAGTACTTC CASSRDEYF
TRBJ1-2 . . TRBV12-3/TRBV12-4 TGTGCCAGCAGCCCATCACGGACAGACGAGGATGGCTACACCTTC CASSPSRTDEDGYTF
TRBJ1-2 . . TRBV5-5 TGTGCCAGCAGCTTGTCGTCAGGTCACTATGGCTACACCTTC CASSLSSGHYGYTF
TRBJ2-3 . TRBD2 TRBV12-3/TRBV12-4 TGTGCCAGCAGTTTAGAGATACTAGCGGGGCGCGCAGATACGCAGTATTTT CASSLEILAGRADTQYF
TRBJ2-5 . . TRBV29-1 TGCAGCGCCGGAGGGGGGCTCCAAGAGACCCAGTACTTC CSAGGGLQETQYF
TRBJ2-7 . TRBD1 TRBV6-2/TRBV6-3 TGTGCCAGCATCCTCGGGACAGGGTCTTTTACTACATACGAGCGGTACTTC CASILGTGSFTTYERYF
TRBJ2-5 . TRBD1 TRBV6-5 TGTGCCAGCAGACAGGGGAGCCAAGAGACCCAGTACTTC CASRQGSQETQYF
TRBJ2-2 . . TRBV7-9 TGTGCCAGCAGCGGACAGCGGACCGGGGAGCTGTTTTTT CASSGQRTGELFF
TRBJ1-1 . . TRBV14 TGTGCCAGCAGCCAAGAGGTCGGAGGGTTTGGGTCCGGGCACACTGAAGCTTTCTTT CASSQEVGGFGSGHTEAFF
TRBJ1-2 . . TRBV6-6 TGTGCCAGCAGTTACTCGGCTAACTATGGCTACACCTTC CASSYSANYGYTF
TRBJ2-5 few . TRBV27 TGTGCCAGCAGTCTTCGAAAGGGGACCCAGTACTTC CASSLRKGTQYF
TRBJ2-7 . . TRBV12-5 TGTGCTAGTGGTTTGTCAGGGTACGAGCAGTACTTC CASGLSGYEQYF
TRBJ2-7 few . TRBV10-3 TGTGCCATCAGTGGACAGATTGCCCACTACGAGCAGTACTTC CAISGQIAHYEQYF
TRBJ2-1 few TRBD2 TRBV5-1 TGCGCCAGCAGCTTTGGGGGAAGCGGGAGTTCCTACAATGAGCAGTTCTTC CASSFGGSGSSYNEQFF
TRBJ2-1 . . TRBV9 TGTGCCAGCAGCCCCCAAAGCTCCTACAATGAGCAGTTCTTC CASSPQSSYNEQFF
TRBJ1-2 . . TRBV20-1 TGCAGTCACCCTTACAGGGACAACGGCTACACCTTC CSHPYRDNGYTF
TRBJ1-2 few . TRBV7-2 TGTGCCAGCAGCCCGACGACAGGACTCTATGGCTACACCTTC CASSPTTGLYGYTF
TRBJ2-5 few . TRBV4-1 TGCGCCAGCAGCCAAGTTGGCACGATCCAGTACTTC CASSQVGTIQYF
TRBJ2-5 . . TRBV4-2 TGTGCCAGCAGCCAAGATATGGAGGGCGGGGATTCGAAGTACTTC CASSQDMEGGDSKYF
TRBJ2-5 . . TRBV5-1 TGCGCCAGCAGCCAGGGCGGACAGGGAGGGAAGGAGACCCAGTACTTC CASSQGGQGGKETQYF
TRBJ2-7 once . TRBV29-1 TGCAGCGTTCGGGGGACGTACTACTACGAGCAGTACTTC CSVRGTYYYEQYF
TRBJ2-1 . . TRBV4-1 TGCGCCAGCAGCCAAGGGGCGGACAGCTACAATGAGCAGTTCTTC CASSQGADSYNEQFF
TRBJ2-3 . . TRBV6-5 TGTGCCAGCAGTTACGTGGCAGGGGATACAGATACGCAGTATTTT CASSYVAGDTDTQYF
TRBJ2-7 few TRBD2 TRBV20-1 TGCAGTGCCCCAAGAGGCGGGGGGGCCTACGAGCAGTACTTC CSAPRGGGAYEQYF
TRBJ2-7 . TRBD1 TRBV7-2 TGTGCCAGCAGCCTCAACGGACAGGAGTTCAATGAGCAGTACTTC CASSLNGQEFNEQYF
TRBJ2-3 . TRBD2 TRBV5-6 TGTGCCAGCAGCTACGGACTAGCGGGAGAGGGAGATACGCAGTATTTT CASSYGLAGEGDTQYF
TRBJ2-5 . . TRBV25-1 TGTGCCAGCAGTGAATGGGGTCCCAGTCAGACCCAGTACTTC CASSEWGPSQTQYF
TRBJ2-2 . . TRBV7-3 TGTGCCAGCAGCTTAGACCGCGGGGTTGCCGGGGAGCTGTTTTTT CASSLDRGVAGELFF
TRBJ2-7 . TRBD2 TRBV4-1 TGCGCCAGCAGCCTGATTGCTAGCGGGCGGACTTACTGCGAGCAGTACTTC CASSLIASGRTYCEQYF
TRBJ1-1 few . TRBV20-1 TGCAGTGCTAGTCCGGGGACAACTCGGGCTTTCTTT CSASPGTTRAFF
TRBJ1-6 few . TRBV9 TGTGCCAGCAGCGTATCAAGGGACACAAATTCACCCCTCCACTTT CASSVSRDTNSPLHF
TRBJ2-7 . . TRBV7-2 TGTGCCAGCAGCCTAACGGGACGGGGGTTACTCTACGAGCAGTACTTC CASSLTGRGLLYEQYF
TRBJ1-6 . TRBD1 TRBV4-1 TGCGCCAGCAGTCTCGAGGGGGGACAGGTGCGAGAAGGTTCACCCCTCCACTTT CASSLEGGQVREGSPLHF
TRBJ2-5 few . TRBV5-6 TGTGCCAGCAGCCCCTGGGAGAACCAAGAGACCCAGTACTTC CASSPWENQETQYF
TRBJ1-2 few TRBD1 TRBV12-3/TRBV12-4 TGTGCCAGCAGTCTCAGGACAGGGCACGGAAGCTACACCTTC CASSLRTGHGSYTF
TRBJ2-5 . TRBD1 TRBV2 TGTGCCAGCAGTCCTCCCGGGACAGTAGGGGAGACCCAGTACTTC CASSPPGTVGETQYF
TRBJ1-2 . . TRBV7-2 TGTGCCAGCAGCTTAGAGGTAGTTCGCGGCTACACCTTC CASSLEVVRGYTF
TRBJ2-7 . TRBD2 TRBV5-1 TGCGCCAGCAGCTTGCCGGCTAGCGGGTATGAGCAGTACTTC CASSLPASGYEQYF
TRBJ1-2 . . TRBV15 TGTGCCACCAGCAGAGATAGCGGACAGAACTATGGCTACACCTTC CATSRDSGQNYGYTF
TRBJ2-7 . . TRBV20-1 TGCAGTGCTAGTCTTGGCGGGGGCCGCTCCTACGAGCAGTACTTC CSASLGGGRSYEQYF
TRBJ2-3 . . TRBV7-9 TGTGCCAGCAGCGTACATGGGTCTGTGGTCCGGGGGTATAGCACAGATACGCAGTATTTT CASSVHGSVVRGYSTDTQYF
TRBJ2-1 . TRBD1 TRBV6-5 TGTGCCAGCAGTTACCGGACAGGGTCTTACGGTAATGAGCAGTTCTTC CASSYRTGSYGNEQFF